The entry below describes one T cell receptor (beta chain). Its antigen remains unidentified. The sample is drawn from a study of T-cell memory formation after mild COVID-19. In the study overall: Largely donor-specific sequence clusters came from a couple of donors. Whole-study results and caveats: The study found balanced CD4/CD8 in clones contracting day 15 to 85 and a CD4+ lean in later expanders.

CDR1 and CDR2 (germline): MNHEY, SVGEGT. V trimming: 4 bases; J trimming: 2 bases; junction bases outside the gene matches: 5. The CDR3 sequence is 14 residues long. After 5'RACE with constant-segment primers, TCR alpha and TCR beta cDNA libraries carrying sample barcodes and UMIs were obtained. Each CDR3 protein is one row after TCRdb ran MiXCR on the 5' RACE reads. Among just over 200,000 distinct CDR3 sequences listed, around 9.1% were seen once. The receptor comes from a man in his late teens or twenties who had mild COVID-19 (a few samples of this study predate the infection). Cell type and time point are not known. The chain carries TRBV6-2 or TRBV6-3 and TRBJ2-7; 7 nucleotides align to TRBD1. The sequencing sample was made of PBMCs or a T cell subset sorted from them (not recorded which). CDR3 residues: CASSLDGQAYEQYV. The CDR3 DNA reads as TGTGCCAGCAGTTTGGACGGACAGGCCTACGAGCAGTACGTC.